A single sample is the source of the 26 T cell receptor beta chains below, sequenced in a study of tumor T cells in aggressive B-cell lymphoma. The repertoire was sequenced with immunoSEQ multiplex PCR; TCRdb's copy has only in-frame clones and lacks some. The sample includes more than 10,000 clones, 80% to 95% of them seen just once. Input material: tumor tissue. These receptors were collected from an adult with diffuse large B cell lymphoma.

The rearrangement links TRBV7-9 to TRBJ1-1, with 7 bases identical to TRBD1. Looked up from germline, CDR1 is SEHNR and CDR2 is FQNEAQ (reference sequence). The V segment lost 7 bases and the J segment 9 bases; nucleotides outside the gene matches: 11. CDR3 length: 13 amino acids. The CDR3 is CASILKGTDKAFF. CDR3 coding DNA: TGTGCCAGCATACTAAAAGGGACAGACAAAGCTTTCTTT.

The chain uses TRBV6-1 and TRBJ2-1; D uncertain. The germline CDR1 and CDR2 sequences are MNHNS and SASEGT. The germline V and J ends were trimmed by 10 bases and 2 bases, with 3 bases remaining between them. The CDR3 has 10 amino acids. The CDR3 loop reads CATTYNEQFF. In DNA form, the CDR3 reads TGTGCCACCACCTACAATGAGCAGTTCTTC.

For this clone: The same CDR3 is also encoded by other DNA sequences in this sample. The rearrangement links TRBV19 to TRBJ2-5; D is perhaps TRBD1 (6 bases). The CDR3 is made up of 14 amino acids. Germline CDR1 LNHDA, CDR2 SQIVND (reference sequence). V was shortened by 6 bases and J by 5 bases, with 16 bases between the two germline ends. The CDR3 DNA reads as TGTGCCAGTAGCCGATCACAGGGTCGGGAGACCCAGTACTTC. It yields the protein CASSRSQGRETQYF.

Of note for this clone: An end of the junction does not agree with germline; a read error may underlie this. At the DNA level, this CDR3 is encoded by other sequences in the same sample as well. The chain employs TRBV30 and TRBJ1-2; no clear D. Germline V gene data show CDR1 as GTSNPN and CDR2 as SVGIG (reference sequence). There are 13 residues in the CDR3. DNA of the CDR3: TGTGCCTGGAGACTAAGCGACGACTACGGCTACACCTTC. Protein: CAWRLSDDYGYTF.

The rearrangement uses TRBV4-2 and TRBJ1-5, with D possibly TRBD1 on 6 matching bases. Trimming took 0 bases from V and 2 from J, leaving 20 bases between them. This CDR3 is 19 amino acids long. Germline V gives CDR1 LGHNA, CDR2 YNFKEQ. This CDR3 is CASSQDRGGAGAGNQPQHF. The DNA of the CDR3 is TGTGCCAGCAGCCAAGATCGGGGGGGGGCAGGGGCCGGCAATCAGCCCCAGCATTTT.

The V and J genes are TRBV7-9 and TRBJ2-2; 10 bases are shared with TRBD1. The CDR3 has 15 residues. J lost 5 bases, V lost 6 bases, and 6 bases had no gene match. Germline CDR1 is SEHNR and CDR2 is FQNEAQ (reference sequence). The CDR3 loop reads CASSLGQGVTGELFF. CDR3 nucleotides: TGTGCCAGCAGTCTAGGACAGGGGGTTACCGGGGAGCTGTTTTTT. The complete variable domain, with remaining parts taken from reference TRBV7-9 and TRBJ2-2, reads DTGVSQNPRHKITKRGQNVTFRCDPISEHNRLYWYRQTLGQGPEFLTYFQNEAQLEKSRLLSDRFSAERPKGSFSTLEIQRTEQGDSAMYLCASSLGQGVTGELFFGEGSRLTVL.

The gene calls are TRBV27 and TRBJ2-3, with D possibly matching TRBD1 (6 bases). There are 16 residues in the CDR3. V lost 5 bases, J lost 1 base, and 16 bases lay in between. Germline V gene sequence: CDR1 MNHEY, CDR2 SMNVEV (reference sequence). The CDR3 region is CASSKPGALGTDTQYF. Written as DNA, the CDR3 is TGTGCCAGCAGTAAGCCAGGGGCTCTGGGCACAGATACGCAGTATTTT.

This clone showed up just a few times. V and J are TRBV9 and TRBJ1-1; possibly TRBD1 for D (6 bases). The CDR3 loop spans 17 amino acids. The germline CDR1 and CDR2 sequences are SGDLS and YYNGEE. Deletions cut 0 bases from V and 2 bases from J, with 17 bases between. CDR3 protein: CASSVGPQAGANTEAFF. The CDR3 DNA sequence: TGTGCCAGCAGCGTAGGTCCCCAGGCAGGGGCAAACACTGAAGCTTTCTTT.

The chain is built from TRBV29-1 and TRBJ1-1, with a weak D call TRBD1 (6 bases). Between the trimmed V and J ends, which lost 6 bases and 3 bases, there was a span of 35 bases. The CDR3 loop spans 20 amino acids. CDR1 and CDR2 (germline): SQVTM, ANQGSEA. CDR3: CSVLRGGAFEGDSGHTEAFF. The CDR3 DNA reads TGCAGCGTCCTGAGGGGGGGCGCGTTTGAAGGTGACTCAGGCCACACTGAAGCTTTCTTT.

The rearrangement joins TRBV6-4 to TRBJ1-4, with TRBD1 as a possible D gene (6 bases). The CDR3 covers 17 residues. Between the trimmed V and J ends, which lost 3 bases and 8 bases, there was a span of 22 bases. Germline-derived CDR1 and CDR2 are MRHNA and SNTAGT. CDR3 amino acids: CASSEFSAIDQGEKLFF. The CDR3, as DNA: TGTGCCAGCAGTGAATTTTCTGCCATCGACCAGGGGGAAAAACTGTTTTTT.

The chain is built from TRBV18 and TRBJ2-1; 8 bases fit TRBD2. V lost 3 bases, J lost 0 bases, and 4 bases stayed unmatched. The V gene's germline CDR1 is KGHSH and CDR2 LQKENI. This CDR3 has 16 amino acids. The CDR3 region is CASSPKSGSSYNEQFF. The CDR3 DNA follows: TGTGCCAGCTCACCTAAGAGCGGGAGCTCCTACAATGAGCAGTTCTTC.

CDR3 loop: CASSSLAGDGLEQFF. In DNA form, the CDR3 reads TGTGCCAGCAGCTCCTTAGCGGGAGACGGACTGGAGCAGTTCTTC. The rearrangement links TRBV5-8 to TRBJ2-1; 9 bases match TRBD2. This CDR3 has 15 residues. The germline V gene has CDR1 SGHTS and CDR2 YDEGEE. J lost 10 bases, V lost 3 bases, and 11 bases had no gene match.

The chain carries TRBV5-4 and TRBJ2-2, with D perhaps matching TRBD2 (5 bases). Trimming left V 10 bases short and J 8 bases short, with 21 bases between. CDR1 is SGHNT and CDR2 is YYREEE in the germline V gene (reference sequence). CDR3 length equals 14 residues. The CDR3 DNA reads TGTGCCGGTACCGGGGAATACCCCACTGGGGAGCTGTTTTTT. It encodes CAGTGEYPTGELFF.

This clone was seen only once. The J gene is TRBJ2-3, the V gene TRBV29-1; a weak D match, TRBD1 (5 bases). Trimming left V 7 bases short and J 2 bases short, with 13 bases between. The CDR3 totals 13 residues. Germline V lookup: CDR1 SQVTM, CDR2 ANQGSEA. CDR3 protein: CSAPQTATDTQYF. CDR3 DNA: TGCAGCGCCCCACAGACAGCCACAGATACGCAGTATTTT.

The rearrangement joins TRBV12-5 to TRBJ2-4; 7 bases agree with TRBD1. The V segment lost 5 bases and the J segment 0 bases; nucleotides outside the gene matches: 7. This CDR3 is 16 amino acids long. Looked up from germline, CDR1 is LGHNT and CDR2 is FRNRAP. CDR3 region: CASGPGQALAKNIQYF. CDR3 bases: TGTGCTAGTGGTCCCGGACAGGCCCTAGCCAAAAACATTCAGTACTTC. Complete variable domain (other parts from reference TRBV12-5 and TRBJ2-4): DARVTQTPRHKVTEMGQEVTMRCQPILGHNTVFWYRQTMMQGLELLAYFRNRAPLDDSGMPKDRFSAEMPDATLATLKIQPSEPRDSAVYFCASGPGQALAKNIQYFGAGTRLSVL.

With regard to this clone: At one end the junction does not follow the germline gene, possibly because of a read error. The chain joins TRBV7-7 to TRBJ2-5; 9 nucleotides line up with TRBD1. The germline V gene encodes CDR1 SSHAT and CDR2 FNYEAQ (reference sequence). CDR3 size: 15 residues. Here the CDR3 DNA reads TGTGCTAGCAGCAAAGGGACAGGGCGACAAGAGACCCAGTACTTC. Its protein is CASSKGTGRQETQYF.

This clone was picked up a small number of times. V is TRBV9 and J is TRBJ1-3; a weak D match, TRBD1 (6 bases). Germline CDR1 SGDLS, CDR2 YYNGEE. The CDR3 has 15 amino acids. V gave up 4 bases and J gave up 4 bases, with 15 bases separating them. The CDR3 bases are TGTGCCAGCAGCTCGGGGGGGGCGAGAGGAAACACCATATATTTT. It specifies CASSSGGARGNTIYF. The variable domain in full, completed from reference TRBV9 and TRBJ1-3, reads DSGVTQTPKHLITATGQRVTLRCSPRSGDLSVYWYQQSLDQGLQFLIQYYNGEERAKGNILERFSAQQFPDLHSELNLSSLELGDSALYFCASSSGGARGNTIYFGEGSWLTVV.

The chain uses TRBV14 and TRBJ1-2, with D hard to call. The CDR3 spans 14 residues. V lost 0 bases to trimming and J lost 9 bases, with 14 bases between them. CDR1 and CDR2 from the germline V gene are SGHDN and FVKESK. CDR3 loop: CASSQDLTGISYTF. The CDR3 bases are TGTGCCAGCAGCCAAGATCTTACGGGGATTAGCTACACCTTC.

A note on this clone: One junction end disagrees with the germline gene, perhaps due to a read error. As DNA, the CDR3 is TGTGCCAGCAGTTCGGGAGTCAATCAGCAGTTCTTC. It is translated as CASSSGVNQQFF. V gene TRBV6-5 combines with J gene TRBJ2-1, with D possibly TRBD2 on 6 matching bases. Looked up from germline, CDR1 is MNHEY and CDR2 is SVGAGI. CDR3 length: 12 residues.

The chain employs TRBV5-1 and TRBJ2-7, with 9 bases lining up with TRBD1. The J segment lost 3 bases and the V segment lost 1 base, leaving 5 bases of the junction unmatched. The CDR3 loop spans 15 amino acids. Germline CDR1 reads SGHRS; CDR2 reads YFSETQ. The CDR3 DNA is TGCGCCAGCAGCTTGAACTGGGACAGGGTCTACGAGCAGTACTTC. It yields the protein CASSLNWDRVYEQYF.

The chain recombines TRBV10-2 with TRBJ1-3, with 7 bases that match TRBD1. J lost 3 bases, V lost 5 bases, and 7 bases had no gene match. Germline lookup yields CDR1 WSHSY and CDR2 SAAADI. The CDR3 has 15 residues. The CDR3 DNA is TGCGCCAGCAGTTCAACAGGGGAAGGTGGAAACACCATATATTTT. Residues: CASSSTGEGGNTIYF.

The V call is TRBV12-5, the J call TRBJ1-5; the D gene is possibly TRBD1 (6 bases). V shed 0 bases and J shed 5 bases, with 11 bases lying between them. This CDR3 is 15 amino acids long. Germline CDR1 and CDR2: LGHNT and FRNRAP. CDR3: CASGLVQGGDQPQHF. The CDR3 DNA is TGTGCTAGTGGTTTGGTACAAGGGGGGGATCAGCCCCAGCATTTT.

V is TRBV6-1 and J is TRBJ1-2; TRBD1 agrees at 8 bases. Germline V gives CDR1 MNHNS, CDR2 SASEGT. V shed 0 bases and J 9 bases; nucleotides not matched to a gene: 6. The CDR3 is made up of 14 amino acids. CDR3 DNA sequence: TGTGCCAGCAGTGAAGCCCTTGGACAGGGTCGCTACACCTTC. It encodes CASSEALGQGRYTF.

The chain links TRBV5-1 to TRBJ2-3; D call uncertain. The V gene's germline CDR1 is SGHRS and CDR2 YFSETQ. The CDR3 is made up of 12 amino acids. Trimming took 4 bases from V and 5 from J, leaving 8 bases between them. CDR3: CASSPFIDTQYF. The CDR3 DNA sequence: TGCGCCAGCAGCCCTTTTATAGATACGCAGTATTTT.

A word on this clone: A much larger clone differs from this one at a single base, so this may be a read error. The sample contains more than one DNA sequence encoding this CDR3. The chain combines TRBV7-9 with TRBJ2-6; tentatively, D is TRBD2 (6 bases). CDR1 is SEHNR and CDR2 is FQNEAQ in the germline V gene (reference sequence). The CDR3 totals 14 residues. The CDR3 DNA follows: TGTGCCAGCATCGGGACTTCTGGGGCCAACGTCCTGACTTTT. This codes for CASIGTSGANVLTF.

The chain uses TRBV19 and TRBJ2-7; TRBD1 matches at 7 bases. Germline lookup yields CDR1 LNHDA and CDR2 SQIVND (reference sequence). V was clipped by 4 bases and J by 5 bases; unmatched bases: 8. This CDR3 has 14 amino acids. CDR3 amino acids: CASSTSTGINEQYF. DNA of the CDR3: TGTGCCAGTAGTACGTCGACAGGGATCAACGAGCAGTACTTC. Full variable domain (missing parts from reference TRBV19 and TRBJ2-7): DGGITQSPKYLFRKEGQNVTLSCEQNLNHDAMYWYRQDPGQGLRLIYYSQIVNDFQKGDIAEGYSVSREKKESFPLTVTSAQKNPTAFYLCASSTSTGINEQYFGPGTRLTVT.